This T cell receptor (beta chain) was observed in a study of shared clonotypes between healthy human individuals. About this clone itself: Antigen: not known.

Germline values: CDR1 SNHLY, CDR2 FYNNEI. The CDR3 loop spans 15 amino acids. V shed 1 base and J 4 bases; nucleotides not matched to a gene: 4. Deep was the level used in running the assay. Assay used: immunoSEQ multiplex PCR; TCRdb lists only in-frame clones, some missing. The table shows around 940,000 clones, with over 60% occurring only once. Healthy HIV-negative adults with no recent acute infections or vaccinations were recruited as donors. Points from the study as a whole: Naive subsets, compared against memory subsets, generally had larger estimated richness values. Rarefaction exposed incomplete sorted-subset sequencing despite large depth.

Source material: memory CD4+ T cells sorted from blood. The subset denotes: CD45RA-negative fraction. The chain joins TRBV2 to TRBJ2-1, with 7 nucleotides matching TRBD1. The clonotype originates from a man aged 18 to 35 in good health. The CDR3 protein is CASSEGTGGYNEQFF. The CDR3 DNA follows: TGTGCCAGCAGTGAAGGGACAGGCGGATACAATGAGCAGTTCTTC. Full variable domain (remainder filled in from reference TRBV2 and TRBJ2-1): EPEVTQTPSHQVTQMGQEVILRCVPISNHLYFYWYRQILGQKVEFLVSFYNNEISEKSEIFDDQFSVERPDGSNFTLKIRSTKLEDSAMYFCASSEGTGGYNEQFFGPGTRLTVL.